This TCR beta chain stems from a study of cytomegalovirus exposure and HLA in healthy donors. Turning to this clone: The antigen is not known.

CDR1 is MRHNA and CDR2 is SNTAGT in the germline V gene. V lost 3 bases and J lost 5, with 15 bases in between. The CDR3 extends over 15 amino acids. It was with 60 Vbeta and 13 Jbeta primers that the PCR ran. The repertoire was sequenced with immunoSEQ multiplex PCR; TCRdb's copy has only in-frame clones and lacks some. The sample shows roughly 110,000 clones, roughly 80% of them seen only once. Findings and caveats of the study: CMV serostatus alone was available as immune exposure information.

Sequencing input: PBMCs. The TCR was taken from a woman aged 25 to 45 in good health and CMV-seropositive. The chain links TRBV6-4 to TRBJ2-3; D is possibly TRBD2 (7 bases). The CDR3 region is CASSEGGVNGDTQYF. Written as DNA, the CDR3 is TGTGCCAGCAGTGAAGGGGGGGTGAATGGAGATACGCAGTATTTT.